Following are 8 T cell receptor beta chains from one sample sequenced in a study of cytomegalovirus exposure and HLA in healthy donors. Libraries were prepared by immunoSEQ multiplex PCR; TCRdb keeps only in-frame clonotypes and omits some of them. The table records about 120,000 clones, 95% to 96% of them present only once. Source material: PBMCs. The receptors stem from a man younger than 30 in good health and CMV-seronegative.

The V call is TRBV30, the J call TRBJ2-2; D might be TRBD2 (6 bases). Deletions cut 2 bases from V and 0 bases from J, with 10 bases between. CDR3 length: 15 amino acids. Germline CDR1 and CDR2: GTSNPN and SVGIG (reference sequence). The CDR3 region has the DNA TGTGCCTGGAGTCGCCGGGGGACGAACACCGGGGAGCTGTTTTTT. Translation gives CAWSRRGTNTGELFF.

The chain links TRBV11-3 to TRBJ1-2, with D possibly TRBD1 on 5 matching bases. Deletions cut 4 bases from V and 1 base from J, with 7 bases between. The CDR3 covers 13 residues. The germline gives CDR1 SGHNT, CDR2 YENEEA. Here the CDR3 DNA reads TGTGCCAGCAGCTGGGGCCTTAACTATGGCTACACCTTC. This codes for CASSWGLNYGYTF.

The chain carries TRBV7-6 and TRBJ1-2, with D uncertain. V shed 5 bases and J shed 3 bases, with 16 bases lying between them. The germline V gene has CDR1 SGHVS and CDR2 FNYEAQ. This CDR3 has 15 amino acids. CDR3 nucleotides: TGTGCCAGCAGCCCCTCGAGTAAAGTGGACTATGGCTACACCTTC. It specifies CASSPSSKVDYGYTF.

This clone has more than one count but fewer than ten. The CDR3 bases are TGTGCCAGCAGCTTAACTAGCGGGGAGACCTACGAGCAGTACTTC. Translated, it gives CASSLTSGETYEQYF. The chain uses TRBV7-6 and TRBJ2-7; TRBD2 matches 10 bases. The V and J ends lost 2 bases and 2 bases, in that order; junction bases with no gene match: 3. The CDR3 length is 15 residues. CDR1 SGHVS and CDR2 FNYEAQ come from the germline V gene.

The chain couples TRBV4-1 to TRBJ2-7; tentative D call: TRBD2 (6 bases). CDR1 MGHRA and CDR2 YSYEKL come from the germline V gene. The CDR3 spans 13 residues. The V gene lost 5 bases and the J gene lost 3 bases, with 11 bases spanning the gap. The CDR3 loop is CASSIAVSYEQYF. The CDR3 nucleotides are TGCGCCAGCAGCATAGCGGTAAGCTACGAGCAGTACTTC.

J is TRBJ2-5 and V is TRBV28; TRBD1 might be the D (5 bases). Germline lookup yields CDR1 MDHEN and CDR2 SYDVKM. This CDR3 region has 14 residues. V gave up 6 bases and J gave up 0 bases, with 11 bases separating them. The CDR3 reads CASRGALYQETQYF. The CDR3 DNA follows: TGTGCCAGCAGAGGGGCCCTTTACCAAGAGACCCAGTACTTC.

V is TRBV7-2 and J is TRBJ1-5, with D possibly TRBD1 on 5 matching bases. Trimming removed 5 bases at V and 3 bases at J, with 14 bases between. Germline values: CDR1 SGHTA, CDR2 FQGNSA. This CDR3 has 15 amino acids. The CDR3, as DNA: TGTGCCAGCAGCCTAAATGCAGGGAACAATCAGCCCCAGCATTTT. Translating it yields CASSLNAGNNQPQHF. Combining the CDR3 with reference TRBV7-2 and TRBJ1-5 gives the whole variable domain GAGVSQSPSNKVTEKGKDVELRCDPISGHTALYWYRQSLGQGLEFLIYFQGNSAPDKSGLPSDRFSAERTGGSVSTLTIQRTQQEDSAVYLCASSLNAGNNQPQHFGDGTRLSIL.

The rearrangement links TRBV7-3 to TRBJ2-7, with D possibly matching TRBD2 (5 bases). Germline-derived CDR1 and CDR2 are SGHTA and FQGTGA. The V end was cut by 2 bases, the J end by 3 bases, with 8 bases between. This CDR3 contains 13 residues. In nucleotides, the CDR3 is TGTGCCAGCAGCTTATCGACTAACTACGAGCAGTACTTC. It is translated as CASSLSTNYEQYF.